A single sample gave rise to the 30 T cell receptor beta chains below, sequenced in a study of T cell responses to AZD1222 COVID-19 vaccine. The repertoire was sequenced with immunoSEQ multiplex PCR; TCRdb's copy has only in-frame clones and lacks some. This table holds tens of thousands of clones, about 93% found once. The input for sequencing was peripheral blood, taken on day 0 of MenACWY control vaccination. The source is an adult in good health.

This chain links TRBV3-1 (or the pseudogene TRBV3-2) with TRBJ1-1; 8 bases match TRBD1. After removal of 1 base from V and 1 base from J, the junction contained 5 bases not matched to a gene. The CDR3 contains 16 residues. Germline CDR1 reads LGHDT; CDR2 reads YNNKEL (reference sequence). CDR3 coding DNA: TGTGCCAGCAGCCAAGCGCTAGGACAGGGGAACACTGAAGCTTTCTTT. Its protein product is CASSQALGQGNTEAFF.

This clone has just a few counts. The chain employs TRBV6-6 and TRBJ2-5; D gene unclear. The germline V and J ends were trimmed by 2 bases and 2 bases, with 9 bases remaining between them. Per the germline V gene, CDR1 is MNHNY and CDR2 is SVGAGI (reference sequence). CDR3 length: 14 residues. This CDR3 reads CASSYQLGQETQYF. For the CDR3, the DNA is TGTGCCAGCAGTTACCAGCTGGGTCAAGAGACCCAGTACTTC.

This rearrangement joins TRBV10-2 to TRBJ1-3; TRBD1 aligns across 8 bases. The length of the CDR3 is 17 residues. Trimming removed 4 bases from V and 2 bases from J; junction bases left unmatched: 10. CDR1 is WSHSY and CDR2 is SAAADI in the germline V gene. The CDR3 loop is CASSVQTGASTGNTIYF. CDR3 nucleotides: TGCGCCAGCAGTGTACAGACAGGGGCATCTACTGGAAACACCATATATTTT.

This clone was seen a single time. The CDR3 DNA sequence: TGTGCCAGCAGCCCCCTAGGGGACGCGGGCAATGAGCAGTTCTTC. Translating it yields CASSPLGDAGNEQFF. The chain links TRBV5-6 to TRBJ2-1, with D possibly being TRBD1 or TRBD2 (5 bases each). Trimming took off 4 bases at V and 6 bases at J, with 17 bases between the two ends. CDR1 and CDR2 from the germline V gene are SGHDT and YYEEEE. The CDR3 runs to 15 residues.

The chain employs TRBV19 and TRBJ1-6, with TRBD1 matching 8 bases. Germline values: CDR1 LNHDA, CDR2 SQIVND (reference sequence). The CDR3 has 15 residues. Germline trimming cut 5 bases from V and 7 bases from J; bases unmatched to any gene: 7. As DNA, the CDR3 is TGTGCCAGTAGTCTCGGACAGGGAAACAATTCACCCCTCCACTTT. Translating gives CASSLGQGNNSPLHF.

The rearrangement uses TRBV7-3 and TRBJ2-1; unclear D gene. In germline, CDR1 is SGHTA, CDR2 FQGTGA. The V and J ends lost 5 bases and 7 bases respectively, with 12 bases between them. The CDR3 sequence is 13 residues long. The CDR3 spells CASSPTLRNEQFF. The CDR3 bases are TGTGCCAGCAGCCCAACCCTGCGGAATGAGCAGTTCTTC.

The J gene is TRBJ1-3, the V gene TRBV28, with TRBD1 identical over 9 bases. CDR1 is MDHEN and CDR2 is SYDVKM in the germline V gene. Germline trimming cut 6 bases from V and 8 bases from J; bases unmatched to any gene: 11. The CDR3 is 15 amino acids. The CDR3 spells CASSTKDRGGHTIYF. Here the CDR3 DNA reads TGTGCCAGCAGCACCAAGGACAGGGGTGGGCACACCATATATTTT.

The chain carries TRBV25-1 and TRBJ1-5, with TRBD1 matching 8 bases. Unmatched junction bases numbered 2, after V lost 4 bases and J lost 6 bases. CDR3 length: 13 residues. The germline CDR1 and CDR2 sequences are MGHDK and SYGVNS. The CDR3 sequence: CASSGQGRQPQHF. CDR3 in DNA: TGTGCCAGCAGTGGACAGGGGCGTCAGCCCCAGCATTTT.

The V and J genes are TRBV10-3 and TRBJ1-5, with D possibly being TRBD1 (6 bases). Trimming took off 3 bases at V and 2 bases at J, with 8 bases between the two ends. The germline gives CDR1 ENHRY, CDR2 SYGVKD. The CDR3 length is 14 residues. The CDR3 loop reads CAISEGGGNQPQHF. CDR3 nucleotide sequence: TGTGCCATCAGTGAAGGGGGGGGCAATCAGCCCCAGCATTTT.

The chain recombines TRBV19 with TRBJ2-2; 8 bases are shared with TRBD1. Germline CDR1 reads LNHDA; CDR2 reads SQIVND (reference sequence). J gave up 2 bases and V 5 bases, and 4 bases lay outside the gene matches. This CDR3 comprises 15 residues. The CDR3 region is CASSVTGVNTGELFF. The CDR3, as DNA: TGTGCCAGTAGTGTGACAGGGGTCAACACCGGGGAGCTGTTTTTT.

This clone was detected only once. The J gene is TRBJ1-4, the V gene TRBV7-6, with D tentatively TRBD1 (6 bases). V gave up 2 bases and J gave up 7 bases, with 14 bases separating them. The CDR3 spans 15 residues. Germline CDR1 reads SGHVS; CDR2 reads FNYEAQ. The CDR3 loop reads CASSLMIGRGEKLFF. CDR3 DNA sequence: TGTGCCAGCAGCTTAATGATCGGCAGGGGTGAAAAACTGTTTTTT.

The chain joins TRBV27 to TRBJ2-7; either TRBD1 or TRBD2 may supply D (7 bases each). Between the trimmed V and J ends, which lost 4 bases and 1 base, there was a span of 17 bases. Germline V gives CDR1 MNHEY, CDR2 SMNVEV (reference sequence). The CDR3 length is 16 residues. CDR3 bases: TGTGCCAGCAGTTCCCCCCGACAGGGAGGGTCCTACGAGCAGTACTTC. It encodes CASSSPRQGGSYEQYF.

The V call is TRBV12-3 or TRBV12-4, the J call TRBJ2-1; D is perhaps TRBD1 or TRBD2 (5 bases each). The CDR3 covers 13 residues. Trimming stripped 5 bases from V and 7 bases from J, with 12 bases between. The CDR3 protein is CASSGTGWNEQFF. CDR3 in DNA: TGTGCCAGCAGTGGGACCGGCTGGAATGAGCAGTTCTTC.

This clone was counted only a few times. The CDR3 nucleotides read TGTGCCACCAGTGATGCCCGGGGGGGGGCAAGTCAGCCCCAGCATTTT. The encoded protein is CATSDARGGASQPQHF. This chain connects TRBV24-1 to TRBJ1-5, with a possible D match to TRBD1 (6 bases). Germline CDR1 reads KGHDR; CDR2 reads SFDVKD. The CDR3 has 16 amino acids. Trimming removed 3 bases from V and 6 bases from J, with 17 bases in between.

There are a few counts of this clone. This chain uses TRBV11-2 with TRBJ2-5; maybe TRBD2 (5 bases). Germline loops: CDR1 SGHAT, CDR2 FQNNGV. The V end lost 5 bases, the J end lost 5 bases, and 15 bases lay between the germline ends. The CDR3 is 14 residues long. DNA for the CDR3: TGTGCCAGCAGCCCCTCTTTCGGGGTGGAGACCCAGTACTTC. Its translation is CASSPSFGVETQYF.

The chain combines TRBV5-1 with TRBJ1-5; D uncertain. The CDR3 has 14 residues. The germline V and J ends were trimmed by 0 bases and 7 bases, with 11 bases remaining between them. CDR1 and CDR2 (germline): SGHRS, YFSETQ. Written as DNA, the CDR3 is TGCGCCAGCAGCTTGGAAGGACGCGGGCAGCCCCAGCATTTT. This translates into CASSLEGRGQPQHF.

This clone has only one observation. The J gene is TRBJ1-5, the V gene TRBV4-1; D remains ambiguous. Germline values: CDR1 MGHRA, CDR2 YSYEKL. Trimming removed 0 bases at V and 0 bases at J, with 9 bases between. The CDR3 length is 16 residues. The CDR3 spells CASSQDPGNSNQPQHF. CDR3 DNA: TGCGCCAGCAGCCAAGATCCCGGGAATAGCAATCAGCCCCAGCATTTT.

The gene calls are TRBV10-2 and TRBJ2-5; no reliable D call. The CDR3 contains 13 residues. Between the trimmed V and J ends, which lost 2 bases and 5 bases, there was a span of 9 bases. Germline assignment: CDR1 WSHSY and CDR2 SAAADI. The CDR3 sequence: CASSEVVSETQYF. CDR3 nucleotide sequence: TGCGCCAGCAGTGAGGTGGTCTCGGAGACCCAGTACTTC.

The chain links TRBV28 to TRBJ1-2, with a weak D call TRBD1 (6 bases). The CDR3 contains 12 residues. V dropped 5 bases and J dropped 2 bases, with 6 bases sitting between them. The germline gives CDR1 MDHEN, CDR2 SYDVKM. The CDR3 here is CASSQGNYGYTF. DNA for the CDR3: TGTGCCAGCAGTCAGGGGAACTATGGCTACACCTTC.

The DNA for the CDR3 is TGCGCCAGCAGCCCCGAGGGGGCCCACTCTGGGGCCAACGTCCTGACTTTC. Its protein product is CASSPEGAHSGANVLTF. J is TRBJ2-6 and V is TRBV5-1; 7 bases agree with TRBD1. This CDR3 region has 17 residues. The ends lost 4 bases at V and 0 bases at J; junction bases unmatched: 7. Per germline, CDR1 SGHRS and CDR2 YFSETQ.

In its sample, this clone was seen a few times. This chain connects TRBV5-4 to TRBJ2-7; 8 bases agree with TRBD1. Germline V lookup: CDR1 SGHNT, CDR2 YYREEE (reference sequence). The CDR3 runs 14 residues. V trimming: 6 bases; J trimming: 2 bases; junction bases outside the gene matches: 7. The DNA for the CDR3 is TGTGCCAGCACCCGAGGGACAGGAGCCTACGAGCAGTACTTC. Protein sequence: CASTRGTGAYEQYF.

The rearrangement links TRBV19 to TRBJ1-5; D is perhaps TRBD1 (6 bases). This CDR3 contains 14 residues. Trimming took off 5 bases at V and 5 bases at J, with 13 bases between the two ends. Germline V gene data show CDR1 as LNHDA and CDR2 as SQIVND (reference sequence). The CDR3 coding sequence is TGTGCCAGTAGTCTGGCGGGGGCGCATCAGCCCCAGCATTTT. Its translation: CASSLAGAHQPQHF.

V usage is TRBV29-1 and J usage is TRBJ1-2; D uncertain. Germline values: CDR1 SQVTM, CDR2 ANQGSEA. The CDR3 extends over 12 amino acids. Trimming shortened V by 3 bases and J by 6 bases, and 11 bases separated the two germline ends. The CDR3 DNA reads as TGCAGCGTTGACCTACCCTCGGATGGCTACACCTTC. It translates to CSVDLPSDGYTF.

This clone has just a few counts. The chain carries TRBV7-9 and TRBJ2-2, with D maybe TRBD1 (5 bases). V shed 3 bases and J shed 0 bases, with 8 bases lying between them. This CDR3 region has 15 residues. CDR1 and CDR2 from the germline V gene are SEHNR and FQNEAQ (reference sequence). In nucleotides, the CDR3 is TGTGCCAGCAGCTTTCGGACAACGAACACCGGGGAGCTGTTTTTT. Encoded protein: CASSFRTTNTGELFF.

The chain links TRBV19 to TRBJ1-1; tentative D call: TRBD1 (6 bases). V was trimmed by 5 bases and J by 4 bases, leaving 20 bases between them. Germline V gene data show CDR1 as LNHDA and CDR2 as SQIVND (reference sequence). This CDR3 spans 16 amino acids. As DNA, the CDR3 is TGTGCCAGTAGTCCCCTTGCAGGGGTCATGAGCACTGAAGCTTTCTTT. It yields the protein CASSPLAGVMSTEAFF.

V gene TRBV6-5 combines with J gene TRBJ2-7; tentatively, D is TRBD1 (6 bases). There are 14 residues in the CDR3. Germline CDR1 is MNHEY and CDR2 is SVGAGI. V dropped 5 bases and J dropped 4 bases, with 15 bases sitting between them. For the CDR3, the DNA is TGTGCCAGCAGTCCGGGACACAGCAAGTACGAGCAGTACTTC. Protein sequence: CASSPGHSKYEQYF.

V is TRBV28 and J is TRBJ1-2; the match to TRBD1 covers 8 bases. J gave up 0 bases and V 6 bases, and 6 bases lay outside the gene matches. The CDR3 runs to 15 residues. Germline V gene lookup returns CDR1 MDHEN and CDR2 SYDVKM. CDR3 in amino acids: CASSPTGETNYGYTF. The CDR3 DNA reads as TGTGCCAGCAGCCCGACAGGGGAGACTAACTATGGCTACACCTTC.

The chain has TRBV18 and TRBJ1-1; D unresolved. The CDR3 contains 13 residues. Germline V gene lookup returns CDR1 KGHSH and CDR2 LQKENI. V gave up 4 bases and J gave up 4 bases, with 10 bases separating them. CDR3 in amino acids: CASSREESTEAFF. The CDR3 bases are TGTGCCAGCTCACGGGAGGAGTCCACTGAAGCTTTCTTT.

The rearrangement joins TRBV2 to TRBJ1-3, with D hard to call. Per the germline V gene, CDR1 is SNHLY and CDR2 is FYNNEI. The V end lost 4 bases, the J end lost 2 bases, and 9 bases lay between the germline ends. CDR3 length: 14 residues. The CDR3 region has the DNA TGTGCCAGCAGTGTGGGCAGAGCTGGAAACACCATATATTTT. Its translation is CASSVGRAGNTIYF. Using reference TRBV2 and TRBJ1-3 for the parts outside the CDR3, the full variable domain is EPEVTQTPSHQVTQMGQEVILRCVPISNHLYFYWYRQILGQKVEFLVSFYNNEISEKSEIFDDQFSVERPDGSNFTLKIRSTKLEDSAMYFCASSVGRAGNTIYFGEGSWLTVV.

The chain combines TRBV6-5 with TRBJ2-1; possibly TRBD2 for D (6 bases). Trimming took off 7 bases at V and 9 bases at J, with 16 bases between the two ends. CDR1 and CDR2 from the germline V gene are MNHEY and SVGAGI. The CDR3 is made up of 13 amino acids. The CDR3 here is CASTEGPYAEQFF. As DNA, the CDR3 is TGTGCCAGCACGGAGGGACCGTACGCTGAGCAGTTCTTC.